This passage covers 14 T cell receptor beta chains from one sample sequenced in a study of monozygotic twins with inflammatory bowel disease. TCRdb re-called the 5' RACE reads and gives one entry per CDR3 protein, without DNA. This listing includes 330,000 or so distinct CDR3 sequences. Sequences were obtained from blood. Receptors were obtained from a human donor with ulcerative colitis or Crohn's disease, or a healthy co-twin of an affected twin (not recorded which).

The V call is TRBV4-3, the J call TRBJ2-2. The CDR3 loop spans 14 amino acids. From germline, CDR1 is LGHNA and CDR2 YSLEER. The CDR3: CASSIGINTGELFF.

The chain couples TRBV25-1 to TRBJ1-2. The CDR3 sequence is 15 residues long. Germline V CDR1 and CDR2: MGHDK, SYGVNS. CDR3 sequence reads: CASSDSFLGFGGYTF.

This sequence joins TRBV3-1 and TRBJ1-6. CDR1 and CDR2 from the germline V gene are LGHDT and YNNKEL (reference sequence). This CDR3 contains 17 residues. CDR3 region: CASSQEMMSSYNSPLHF.

This chain joins TRBV24-1 and TRBJ2-7; without DNA, the TCRdb call of TRBD1 cannot be checked. CDR1 and CDR2 (germline): KGHDR, SFDVKD. CDR3 length equals 15 residues. The CDR3 sequence is CATSDPTTGRHEQYF.

The V and J genes are TRBV7-2 and TRBJ2-7; the TRBD1 assignment by TCRdb is unverifiable without DNA. CDR1 and CDR2 (germline): SGHTA, FQGNSA. The CDR3 covers 12 residues. CDR3 region: CASSPTVNEQYF.

V gene TRBV10-3 combines with J gene TRBJ2-7; TCRdb calls TRBD1, which cannot be checked without DNA. CDR1 ENHRY and CDR2 SYGVKD come from the germline V gene. The CDR3 is 14 amino acids. The CDR3 sequence: CAIRRGQAVNEQYF.

The V gene is TRBV5-1, the J gene TRBJ2-2; there is no DNA to check the TCRdb D call of TRBD2. The CDR3 runs to 16 residues. CDR1 and CDR2 (germline): SGHRS, YFSETQ. CDR3 in amino acids: CASSLERRLYTGELFF.

The gene calls are TRBV28 and TRBJ2-1; the D gene TCRdb calls, TRBD2, cannot be checked with no DNA. CDR3 length: 15 residues. The germline gives CDR1 MDHEN, CDR2 SYDVKM. The CDR3 loop is CASSFGGVNYNEQFF.

The V and J genes are TRBV20-1 and TRBJ1-2; the TCRdb D gene call, TRBD1, has no DNA to confirm it. The germline V gene encodes CDR1 DFQATT and CDR2 SNEGSKA (reference sequence). The CDR3 runs 13 residues. This CDR3 reads CSASRGAIYGYTF.

CDR3 protein: CASRKDTISTNTGELFF. The chain carries TRBV5-1 and TRBJ2-2; TCRdb proposes TRBD1, but this gene call is untestable without DNA. The V gene's germline CDR1 is SGHRS and CDR2 YFSETQ. The CDR3 loop spans 17 amino acids.

The CDR3 is CASSLEPGNGQFF. The rearrangement uses TRBV11-2 and TRBJ2-1. In germline, CDR1 is SGHAT, CDR2 FQNNGV. CDR3 length equals 13 residues.

The chain combines TRBV19 with TRBJ1-5; TCRdb outputs TRBD1, but without DNA this stays unchecked. CDR1 is LNHDA and CDR2 is SQIVND in the germline V gene (reference sequence). CDR3 length: 14 amino acids. This CDR3 is CASSTTVGDQPQHF. Full variable domain (remainder filled in from reference TRBV19 and TRBJ1-5): DGGITQSPKYLFRKEGQNVTLSCEQNLNHDAMYWYRQDPGQGLRLIYYSQIVNDFQKGDIAEGYSVSREKKESFPLTVTSAQKNPTAFYLCASSTTVGDQPQHFGDGTRLSIL.

The CDR3 spells CASSPGLAGGFQETQYF. V gene TRBV18 combines with J gene TRBJ2-5; the TCRdb call, TRBD2, lacks DNA for checking. This CDR3 comprises 17 residues. Germline values: CDR1 KGHSH, CDR2 LQKENI.

This chain uses TRBV5-1 with TRBJ2-3; TCRdb's D call, TRBD1, is unchecked because there is no DNA. The germline gives CDR1 SGHRS, CDR2 YFSETQ. The CDR3 spans 13 residues. CDR3 amino acids: CASSGQFTDTQYF.